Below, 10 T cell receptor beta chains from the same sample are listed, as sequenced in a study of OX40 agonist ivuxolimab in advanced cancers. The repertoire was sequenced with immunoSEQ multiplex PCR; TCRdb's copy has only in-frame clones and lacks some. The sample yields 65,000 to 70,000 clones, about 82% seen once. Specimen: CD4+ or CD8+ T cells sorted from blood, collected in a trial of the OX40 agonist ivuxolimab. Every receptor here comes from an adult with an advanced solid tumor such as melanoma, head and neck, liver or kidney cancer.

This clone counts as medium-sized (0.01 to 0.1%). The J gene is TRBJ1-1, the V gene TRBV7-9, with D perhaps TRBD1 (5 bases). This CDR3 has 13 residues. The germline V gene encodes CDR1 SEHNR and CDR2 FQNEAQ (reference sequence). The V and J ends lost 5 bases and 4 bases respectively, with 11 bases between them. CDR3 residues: CASSPVGATEAFF. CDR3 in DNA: TGTGCCAGCAGCCCCGTCGGGGCCACTGAAGCTTTCTTT.

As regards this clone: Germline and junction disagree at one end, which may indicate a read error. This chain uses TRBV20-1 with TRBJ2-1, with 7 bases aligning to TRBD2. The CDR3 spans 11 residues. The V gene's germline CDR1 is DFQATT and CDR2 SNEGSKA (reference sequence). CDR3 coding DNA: TGCAGTGCTAGTGGGGGGGAGGGCCCCGTCTTC. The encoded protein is CSASGGEGPVF.

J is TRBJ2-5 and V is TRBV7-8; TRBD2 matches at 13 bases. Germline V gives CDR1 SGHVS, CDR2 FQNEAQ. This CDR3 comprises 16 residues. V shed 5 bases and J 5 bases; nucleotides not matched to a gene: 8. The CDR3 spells CASSPLGLAGSETQYF. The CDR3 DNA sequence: TGTGCCAGCAGCCCCCTGGGACTAGCGGGATCTGAGACCCAGTACTTC. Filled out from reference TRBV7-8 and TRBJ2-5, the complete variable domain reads GAGVSQSPRYKVAKRGQDVALRCDPISGHVSLFWYQQALGQGPEFLTYFQNEAQLDKSGLPSDRFFAERPEGSVSTLKIQRTQQEDSAVYLCASSPLGLAGSETQYFGPGTRLLVL.

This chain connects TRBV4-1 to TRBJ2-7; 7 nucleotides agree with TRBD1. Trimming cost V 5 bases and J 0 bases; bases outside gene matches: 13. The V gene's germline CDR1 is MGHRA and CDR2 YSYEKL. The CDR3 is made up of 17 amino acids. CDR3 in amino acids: CASSKQLASGGSYEQYF. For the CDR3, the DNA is TGCGCCAGCAGCAAACAATTAGCGTCAGGGGGCTCCTACGAGCAGTACTTC.

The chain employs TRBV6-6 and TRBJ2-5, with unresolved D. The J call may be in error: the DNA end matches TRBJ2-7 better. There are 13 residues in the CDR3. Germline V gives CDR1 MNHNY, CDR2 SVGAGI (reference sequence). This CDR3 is CASSSPQVYEQYF. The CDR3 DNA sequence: TGTGCCAGCAGTTCCCCCCAGGTCTACGAGCAGTACTTC.

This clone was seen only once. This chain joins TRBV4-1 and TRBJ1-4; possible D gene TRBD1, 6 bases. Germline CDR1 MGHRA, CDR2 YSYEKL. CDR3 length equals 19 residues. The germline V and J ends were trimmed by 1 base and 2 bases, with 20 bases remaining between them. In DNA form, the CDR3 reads TGCGCCAGCAGCCAAGGGGGTCGGGGGGCCCGGTCGACTAATGAAAAACTGTTTTTT. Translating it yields CASSQGGRGARSTNEKLFF.

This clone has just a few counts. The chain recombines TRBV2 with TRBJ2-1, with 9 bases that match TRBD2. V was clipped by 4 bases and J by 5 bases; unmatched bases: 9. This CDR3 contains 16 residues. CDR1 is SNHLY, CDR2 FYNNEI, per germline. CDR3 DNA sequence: TGTGCCAGCAGTGGAACTCTGACTAGCGGAAACAATGAGCAGTTCTTC. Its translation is CASSGTLTSGNNEQFF.

This chain's CDR3 is CASSTGTGLQFF. The CDR3 nucleotides are TGTGCCAGCAGCACCGGGACAGGGTTGCAGTTCTTC. The chain employs TRBV7-9 and TRBJ2-1, with 9 positions matching TRBD1. Losses at the gene ends were 5 bases for V and 12 bases for J; bases not matched to a gene: 5. Germline values: CDR1 SEHNR, CDR2 FQNEAQ (reference sequence). This CDR3 is 12 amino acids long.

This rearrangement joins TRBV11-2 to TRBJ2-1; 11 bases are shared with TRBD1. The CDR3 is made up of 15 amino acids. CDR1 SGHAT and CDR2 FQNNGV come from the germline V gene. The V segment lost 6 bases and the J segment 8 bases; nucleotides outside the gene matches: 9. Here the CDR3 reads CASSFAGTGGYEQFF. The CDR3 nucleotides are TGTGCCAGCAGTTTTGCCGGGACAGGGGGATATGAGCAGTTCTTC.

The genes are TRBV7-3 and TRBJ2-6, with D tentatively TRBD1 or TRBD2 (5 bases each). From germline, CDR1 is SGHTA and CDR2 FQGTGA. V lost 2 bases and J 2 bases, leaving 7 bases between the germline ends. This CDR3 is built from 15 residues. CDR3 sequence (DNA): TGTGCCAGCAGCTTAGGGGGACCTGGGGCCAACGTCCTGACTTTC. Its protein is CASSLGGPGANVLTF.